The 27 T cell receptor beta chains presented below share a single source sample, sequenced in a study of blood T cell repertoires in COVID-19. The assay was immunoSEQ multiplex PCR, and TCRdb's table has in-frame clones only and misses some. The sample yields 150,000 or so clones, approximately 91% seen once. Sequenced material: peripheral blood. All receptors derive from a man aged 18 to 30 with acute or convalescent COVID-19.

This clone was seen a single time. V usage is TRBV11-2 and J usage is TRBJ2-7; TRBD2 is a possible D gene (6 bases). The CDR3 loop spans 15 amino acids. The germline gives CDR1 SGHAT, CDR2 FQNNGV. The germline V and J ends were trimmed by 1 base and 2 bases, with 12 bases remaining between them. DNA for the CDR3: TGTGCCAGCAGCTTAGGGCGCGGGGTAGCCTACGAGCAGTACTTC. It is translated as CASSLGRGVAYEQYF.

The rearrangement uses TRBV5-1 and TRBJ2-1, with 7 bases matching TRBD1. The CDR3 runs to 15 residues. The V gene end was trimmed by 4 bases and the J gene end by 4 bases; junction bases not matched to a gene: 8. Germline assignment: CDR1 SGHRS and CDR2 YFSETQ. In DNA, the CDR3 is TGCGCCAGCAGCCCCCCCGGGACAGTGTACAATGAGCAGTTCTTC. This sequence encodes CASSPPGTVYNEQFF.

This chain joins TRBV11-2 and TRBJ2-7; tentatively, D is TRBD2 (5 bases). The CDR3 runs 14 residues. Looked up from germline, CDR1 is SGHAT and CDR2 is FQNNGV. V lost 5 bases and J lost 0, with 11 bases in between. CDR3 in DNA: TGTGCCAGCAGCAGGACTCCGAGCTCCTACGAGCAGTACTTC. Its protein product is CASSRTPSSYEQYF.

The V call is TRBV21-1, the J call TRBJ1-1. TRBV21-1 is annotated as a pseudogene. The CDR3 contains 15 residues. CDR3 coding DNA: TGTGCCAGCAGCAAAACCCTATTGAAGAACACTGAAGCTTTCTTT. This sequence encodes CASSKTLLKNTEAFF.

This chain joins TRBV6-6 and TRBJ2-1; 12 nucleotides agree with TRBD2. The J segment lost 2 bases and the V segment lost 5 bases, leaving 7 bases of the junction unmatched. This CDR3 spans 17 amino acids. Germline CDR1 is MNHNY and CDR2 is SVGAGI (reference sequence). The chain's CDR3 is CASSPRTSGIPYNEQFF. For the CDR3, the DNA is TGTGCCAGCAGTCCCCGGACTAGCGGGATACCCTACAATGAGCAGTTCTTC.

This sequence joins TRBV5-1 and TRBJ2-5, with a tentative D call TRBD1 (5 bases). V was pared by 4 bases and J by 4 bases, with 14 bases between. Germline assignment: CDR1 SGHRS and CDR2 YFSETQ. The CDR3 sequence is 14 residues long. CDR3 protein: CASSPTGIGETQYF. DNA of the CDR3: TGCGCCAGCAGCCCAACAGGAATTGGAGAGACCCAGTACTTC.

The chain's CDR3 is CASTQGVDSNQPQHF. The DNA for the CDR3 is TGCGCCAGCACCCAGGGGGTAGATAGCAATCAGCCCCAGCATTTT. The chain carries TRBV10-2 and TRBJ1-5; 7 bases are a match to TRBD1. The germline gives CDR1 WSHSY, CDR2 SAAADI. This CDR3 has 15 residues. J gave up 0 bases and V 7 bases, and 6 bases lay outside the gene matches.

The chain carries TRBV10-2 and TRBJ1-4; TRBD1 might be the D (5 bases). The CDR3 spans 19 residues. Trimming took 0 bases from V and 5 from J, leaving 22 bases between them. The germline CDR1 and CDR2 sequences are WSHSY and SAAADI. In DNA form, the CDR3 reads TGCGCCAGCAGTGAGTCGACTTCTCCCAATTGGGAGGGGAATGAAAAACTGTTTTTT. Its translation is CASSESTSPNWEGNEKLFF.

The chain employs TRBV6-1 and TRBJ2-7, with 7 bases fitting TRBD1. Unmatched junction bases numbered 7, after V lost 2 bases and J lost 3 bases. Germline values: CDR1 MNHNS, CDR2 SASEGT. The CDR3 has 15 residues. CDR3 in DNA: TGTGCCAGCAGTGAAAAGTGGACAGGAGTCTACGAGCAGTACTTC. The encoded protein is CASSEKWTGVYEQYF.

The chain joins TRBV9 to TRBJ2-7; 7 bases are a match to TRBD1. Trimming took 1 base from V and 2 from J; bases not matched to a gene: 9. Germline values: CDR1 SGDLS, CDR2 YYNGEE. The CDR3 runs to 16 residues. CDR3 residues: CASSVTGTVGTYEQYF. The CDR3 nucleotides read TGTGCCAGCAGCGTAACCGGGACAGTCGGAACCTACGAGCAGTACTTC. Drawing the rest from reference TRBV9 and TRBJ2-7, the complete variable domain is DSGVTQTPKHLITATGQRVTLRCSPRSGDLSVYWYQQSLDQGLQFLIQYYNGEERAKGNILERFSAQQFPDLHSELNLSSLELGDSALYFCASSVTGTVGTYEQYFGPGTRLTVT.

This chain uses TRBV6-5 with TRBJ1-1; D call uncertain. V was clipped by 0 bases and J by 5 bases, with 13 bases between them. The CDR3 is 15 amino acids. Looked up from germline, CDR1 is MNHEY and CDR2 is SVGAGI. This chain's CDR3 is CASSYSNGAGTEAFF. The DNA of the CDR3 is TGTGCCAGCAGTTACTCGAACGGAGCCGGGACTGAAGCTTTCTTT.

The chain couples TRBV9 to TRBJ1-1; TRBD1 aligns across 11 bases. V dropped 4 bases and J dropped 2; count of bases not matched to a gene: 7. This CDR3 has 16 residues. Germline V gene lookup returns CDR1 SGDLS and CDR2 YYNGEE. CDR3 sequence: CASSFGQGASNTEAFF. DNA for the CDR3: TGTGCCAGCAGCTTCGGACAGGGGGCATCTAACACTGAAGCTTTCTTT.

The chain has TRBV9 and TRBJ1-4; D remains ambiguous. This CDR3 contains 14 residues. CDR1 is SGDLS and CDR2 is YYNGEE in the germline V gene. The ends were cut back, 0 bases at V and 8 bases at J, with 11 bases in the middle. The CDR3 is CASSVVASPEKLFF. Here the CDR3 DNA reads TGTGCCAGCAGCGTAGTAGCCTCCCCCGAAAAACTGTTTTTT.

This clone was observed a few times. The chain carries TRBV24-1 and TRBJ1-5; 10 nucleotides line up with TRBD1. CDR1 and CDR2 (germline): KGHDR, SFDVKD. This CDR3 is 16 amino acids long. V lost 9 bases and J lost 6; bases outside the gene matches: 13. CDR3 sequence (DNA): TGTGCCACCGCGGGAACGGGACAGGGGCTTGGTCAGCCCCAGCATTTT. This translates into CATAGTGQGLGQPQHF.

This clone was observed once. This chain joins TRBV19 and TRBJ1-2; unclear D gene. There are 17 residues in the CDR3. CDR1 is LNHDA, CDR2 SQIVND, per germline (reference sequence). Trimming removed 6 bases at V and 4 bases at J, with 24 bases between. In DNA, the CDR3 is TGTGCCAGTAGCCCATATGGAGGAGGCAGAAGATCCTATGGCTACACCTTC. Amino acids: CASSPYGGGRRSYGYTF. Full variable domain (remainder filled in from reference TRBV19 and TRBJ1-2): DGGITQSPKYLFRKEGQNVTLSCEQNLNHDAMYWYRQDPGQGLRLIYYSQIVNDFQKGDIAEGYSVSREKKESFPLTVTSAQKNPTAFYLCASSPYGGGRRSYGYTFGSGTRLTVV.

V gene TRBV27 combines with J gene TRBJ1-1; 8 bases are shared with TRBD1. The germline gives CDR1 MNHEY, CDR2 SMNVEV (reference sequence). V trimming: 4 bases; J trimming: 6 bases; junction bases outside the gene matches: 13. The CDR3 loop spans 16 amino acids. The CDR3 sequence: CASSSLTFDRGPEAFF. CDR3 sequence (DNA): TGTGCCAGCAGTTCCTTAACTTTCGACAGGGGACCTGAAGCTTTCTTT.

This chain joins TRBV5-1 and TRBJ1-1; tentative D call: TRBD1 (5 bases). Between the trimmed V and J ends, which lost 4 bases and 1 base, there was a span of 8 bases. This CDR3 region has 13 residues. Per the germline V gene, CDR1 is SGHRS and CDR2 is YFSETQ. The CDR3 reads CASSATGNTEAFF. The CDR3 DNA is TGCGCCAGCAGCGCTACAGGGAACACTGAAGCTTTCTTT.

The chain combines TRBV19 with TRBJ2-2; TRBD1 matches 9 bases. The V and J ends lost 7 bases and 4 bases, in that order; junction bases with no gene match: 7. From germline, CDR1 is LNHDA and CDR2 SQIVND (reference sequence). The CDR3 consists of 15 residues. The DNA of the CDR3 is TGTGCCAGTAACCCTTTGACAGGGGGCACCGGGGAGCTGTTTTTT. This gives the protein CASNPLTGGTGELFF.

The J gene is TRBJ2-7, the V gene TRBV15, with D tentatively TRBD1 (5 bases). Germline V lookup: CDR1 LNHNV, CDR2 YYDKDF (reference sequence). V was cut by 1 base and J by 3 bases, with 13 bases left in between. The CDR3 has 15 residues. The DNA of the CDR3 is TGTGCCACCAGCAGAGGGGGATCAGGGAACTACGAGCAGTACTTC. This codes for CATSRGGSGNYEQYF.

The genes are TRBV18 and TRBJ1-1; TRBD1 might be the D (5 bases). V lost 2 bases, J lost 2 bases, and 15 bases lay in between. The CDR3 is made up of 16 amino acids. Per germline, CDR1 KGHSH and CDR2 LQKENI. The DNA for the CDR3 is TGTGCCAGCTCACCAAAGGGTGGGGCGCGTAACACTGAAGCTTTCTTT. It yields the protein CASSPKGGARNTEAFF.

The chain carries TRBV19 and TRBJ1-3, with no clear D. The CDR3 runs 14 residues. Germline-derived CDR1 and CDR2 are LNHDA and SQIVND (reference sequence). V lost 6 bases and J 4 bases, leaving 13 bases between the germline ends. CDR3 bases: TGTGCCAGTAGCCCGGGGTCTAAGGGAAACACCATATATTTT. Its translation is CASSPGSKGNTIYF.

This chain connects TRBV27 to TRBJ2-7; 8 nucleotides line up with TRBD2. The V gene end was trimmed by 6 bases and the J gene end by 2 bases; junction bases not matched to a gene: 6. Germline assignment: CDR1 MNHEY and CDR2 SMNVEV (reference sequence). This CDR3 region has 14 residues. The CDR3 here is CASRKLAGTYEQYF. CDR3 nucleotide sequence: TGTGCCAGCAGAAAATTAGCGGGAACCTACGAGCAGTACTTC.

DNA for the CDR3: TGTGCCAGCTCACCCCCTTTGAGTCAGGGGTATAGCAATCAGCCCCAGCATTTT. This translates into CASSPPLSQGYSNQPQHF. The chain couples TRBV18 to TRBJ1-5; D may be TRBD1 (6 bases). CDR1 and CDR2 from the germline V gene are KGHSH and LQKENI. The CDR3 totals 18 residues. V was cut by 3 bases and J by 0 bases, with 18 bases left in between.

This chain uses TRBV2 with TRBJ1-5; D gene uncertain. Between the trimmed V and J ends, which lost 6 bases and 4 bases, there was a span of 10 bases. CDR1 SNHLY and CDR2 FYNNEI come from the germline V gene. There are 13 residues in the CDR3. CDR3 region: CASRRDGNQPQHF. In nucleotides, the CDR3 is TGTGCCAGCAGGAGGGATGGGAATCAGCCCCAGCATTTT.

This clone occurred a few times. V and J are TRBV30 and TRBJ2-7; D remains ambiguous. Per germline, CDR1 GTSNPN and CDR2 SVGIG (reference sequence). V was pared by 0 bases and J by 7 bases, with 16 bases between. The CDR3 runs 14 residues. The CDR3 DNA is TGTGCCTGGAGTGTCCCAACCCGAGCGAGGGAGCAGTACTTC. Its translation: CAWSVPTRAREQYF.

This clone was picked up a small number of times. The chain couples TRBV5-1 to TRBJ2-1; possible D gene TRBD1, 6 bases. V was cut by 0 bases and J by 8 bases, with 15 bases left in between. The CDR3 loop spans 15 amino acids. Germline V gene lookup returns CDR1 SGHRS and CDR2 YFSETQ. This CDR3 is CASSLEVGTTHEQFF. The CDR3, as DNA: TGCGCCAGCAGCTTGGAGGTGGGGACAACCCATGAGCAGTTCTTC. The whole variable domain, filled in from reference TRBV5-1 and TRBJ2-1, reads KAGVTQTPRYLIKTRGQQVTLSCSPISGHRSVSWYQQTPGQGLQFLFEYFSETQRNKGNFPGRFSGRQFSNSRSEMNVSTLELGDSALYLCASSLEVGTTHEQFFGPGTRLTVL.

The V and J genes are TRBV9 and TRBJ1-1; unclear D gene. V gave up 4 bases and J gave up 4 bases, with 14 bases separating them. CDR3 length: 14 residues. Germline loops: CDR1 SGDLS, CDR2 YYNGEE. The CDR3 loop reads CASSPQVGGTEAFF. Here the CDR3 DNA reads TGTGCCAGCAGCCCTCAAGTCGGCGGCACTGAAGCTTTCTTT.